This T cell receptor (beta chain) is drawn from a study of blood T cell repertoires in COVID-19. Looking at the study overall: PBMCs, B-cell-depleted T cells, or T cells provided the cDNA or gDNA that made up the material.

The protocol was immunoSEQ multiplex PCR, while the TCRdb copy is restricted to in-frame clones and leaves out a portion. The data contain about 110,000 clones, 70% to 80% of them singletons. The CDR3 length is 12 residues. CDR1 and CDR2 (germline): MNHEY, SVGAGI. Trimming at V came to 4 bases and at J to 10 bases, leaving 4 bases not matched to a gene. V gene TRBV6-5 combines with J gene TRBJ2-1; 7 bases are shared with TRBD1. The material sequenced was peripheral blood. The clonotype originates from an elderly man with COVID-19, enrolled during active disease. The CDR3 nucleotides are TGTGCCAGCAGTTCGCGACAGGGAGAGCAGTTCTTC. This codes for CASSSRQGEQFF.